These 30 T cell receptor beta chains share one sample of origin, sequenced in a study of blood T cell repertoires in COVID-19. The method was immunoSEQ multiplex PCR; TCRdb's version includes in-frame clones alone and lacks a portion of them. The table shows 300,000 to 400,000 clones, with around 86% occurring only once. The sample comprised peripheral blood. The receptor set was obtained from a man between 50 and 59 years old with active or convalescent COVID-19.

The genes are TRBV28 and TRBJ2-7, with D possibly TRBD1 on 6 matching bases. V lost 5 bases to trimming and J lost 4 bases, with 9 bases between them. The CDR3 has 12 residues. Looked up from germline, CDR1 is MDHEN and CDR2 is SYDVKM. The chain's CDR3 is CASSKGGYEQYF. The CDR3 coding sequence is TGTGCCAGCAGTAAAGGGGGTTACGAGCAGTACTTC. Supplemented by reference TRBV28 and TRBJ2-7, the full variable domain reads DVKVTQSSRYLVKRTGEKVFLECVQDMDHENMFWYRQDPGLGLRLIYFSYDVKMKEKGDIPEGYSVSREKKERFSLILESASTNQTSMYLCASSKGGYEQYFGPGTRLTVT.

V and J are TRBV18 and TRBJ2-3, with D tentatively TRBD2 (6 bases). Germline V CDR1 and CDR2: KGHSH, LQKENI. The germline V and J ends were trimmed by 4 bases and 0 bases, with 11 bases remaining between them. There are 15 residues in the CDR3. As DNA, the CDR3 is TGTGCCAGCTCACTCGGGGGAGATAGCACAGATACGCAGTATTTT. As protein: CASSLGGDSTDTQYF. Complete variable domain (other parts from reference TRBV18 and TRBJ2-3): NAGVMQNPRHLVRRRGQEARLRCSPMKGHSHVYWYRQLPEEGLKFMVYLQKENIIDESGMPKERFSAEFPKEGPSILRIQQVVRGDSAAYFCASSLGGDSTDTQYFGPGTRLTVL.

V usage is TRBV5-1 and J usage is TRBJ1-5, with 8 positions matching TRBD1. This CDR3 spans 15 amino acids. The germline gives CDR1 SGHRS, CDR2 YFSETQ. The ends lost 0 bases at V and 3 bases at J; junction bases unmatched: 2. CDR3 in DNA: TGCGCCAGCAGCTTGGGGACAGGGTTCAATCAGCCCCAGCATTTT. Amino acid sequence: CASSLGTGFNQPQHF.

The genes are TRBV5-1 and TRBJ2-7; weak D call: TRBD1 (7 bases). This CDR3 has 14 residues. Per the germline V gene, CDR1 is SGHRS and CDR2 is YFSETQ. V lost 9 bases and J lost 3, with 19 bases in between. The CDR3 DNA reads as TGCGCCACCTCCCCCGGGGGACAGCGCTACGAGCAGTACTTC. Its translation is CATSPGGQRYEQYF.

The CDR3 DNA reads TGTGCCAGCAGGTTTACCGGGACAGGGAACGGGGAGCTGTTTTTT. It encodes CASRFTGTGNGELFF. J is TRBJ2-2 and V is TRBV7-2, with 9 bases aligning to TRBD1. CDR3 length equals 15 residues. CDR1 and CDR2 from the germline V gene are SGHTA and FQGNSA. V gave up 6 bases and J gave up 7 bases; unmatched junction bases: 9.

The CDR3 region is CASSSIGAGGRAETQYF. In nucleotides, the CDR3 is TGTGCCAGCAGTTCGATAGGTGCGGGAGGGCGGGCGGAGACCCAGTACTTC. The rearrangement links TRBV28 to TRBJ2-5, with 9 bases identical to TRBD2. With V trimmed by 4 bases and J by 5 bases, 14 bases remained unmatched. This CDR3 comprises 17 residues. Germline-derived CDR1 and CDR2 are MDHEN and SYDVKM.

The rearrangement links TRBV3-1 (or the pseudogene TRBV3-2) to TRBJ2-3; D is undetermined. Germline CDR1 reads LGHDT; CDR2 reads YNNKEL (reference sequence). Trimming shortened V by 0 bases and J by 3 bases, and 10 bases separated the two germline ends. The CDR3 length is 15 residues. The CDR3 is CASSQDTFSTDTQYF. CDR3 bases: TGTGCCAGCAGCCAAGATACATTCAGTACAGATACGCAGTATTTT.

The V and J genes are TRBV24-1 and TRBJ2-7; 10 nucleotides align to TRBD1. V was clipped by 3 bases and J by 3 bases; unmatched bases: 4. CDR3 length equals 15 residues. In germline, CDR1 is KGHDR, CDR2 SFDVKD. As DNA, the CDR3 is TGTGCCACCAGTGATCCCGGGACAGGGGACTACGAGCAGTACTTC. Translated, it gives CATSDPGTGDYEQYF.

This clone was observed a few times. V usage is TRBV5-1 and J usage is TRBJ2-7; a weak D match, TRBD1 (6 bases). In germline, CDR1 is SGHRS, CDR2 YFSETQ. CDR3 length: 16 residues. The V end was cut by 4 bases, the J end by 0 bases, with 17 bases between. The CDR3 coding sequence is TGCGCCAGCAGCGATCAACCGGGACACGTCTCCTACGAGCAGTACTTC. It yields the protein CASSDQPGHVSYEQYF.

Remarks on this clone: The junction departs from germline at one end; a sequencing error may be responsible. CDR3 amino acids: CAGSEARTGGYEQYF. The CDR3 coding sequence is TGTGCCGGCAGTGAAGCCCGGACAGGGGGCTACGAGCAGTACTTC. The rearrangement joins TRBV6-1 to TRBJ2-7; TRBD1 agrees at 10 bases. The CDR3 covers 15 residues. CDR1 and CDR2 (germline): MNHNS, SASEGT.

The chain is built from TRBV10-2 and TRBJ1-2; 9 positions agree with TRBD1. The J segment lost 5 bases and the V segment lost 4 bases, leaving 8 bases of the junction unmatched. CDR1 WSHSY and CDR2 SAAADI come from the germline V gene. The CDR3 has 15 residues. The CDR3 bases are TGCGCCAGCAGTGGGACAGACAGGGGGACATATGGCTACACCTTC. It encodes CASSGTDRGTYGYTF.

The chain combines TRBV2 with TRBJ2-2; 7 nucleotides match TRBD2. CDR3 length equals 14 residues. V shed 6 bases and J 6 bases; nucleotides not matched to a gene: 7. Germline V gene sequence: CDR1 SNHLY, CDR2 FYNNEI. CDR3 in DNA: TGTGCCAGCAGGGGGGTTACTAGCGCCGGGGAGCTGTTTTTT. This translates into CASRGVTSAGELFF.

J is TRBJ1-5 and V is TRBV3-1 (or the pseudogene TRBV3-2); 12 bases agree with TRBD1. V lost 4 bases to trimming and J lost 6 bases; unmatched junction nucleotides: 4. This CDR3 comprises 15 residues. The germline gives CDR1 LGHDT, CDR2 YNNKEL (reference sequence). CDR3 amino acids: CASSRGTGGPQPQHF. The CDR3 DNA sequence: TGTGCCAGCAGCCGAGGGACAGGGGGCCCTCAGCCCCAGCATTTT.

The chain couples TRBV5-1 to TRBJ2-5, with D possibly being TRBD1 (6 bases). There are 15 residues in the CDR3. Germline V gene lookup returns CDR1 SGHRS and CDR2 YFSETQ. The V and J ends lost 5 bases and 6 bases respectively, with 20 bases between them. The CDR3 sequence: CASSFTQGVGKTQYF. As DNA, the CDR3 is TGCGCCAGCAGTTTCACACAGGGCGTGGGAAAGACCCAGTACTTC.

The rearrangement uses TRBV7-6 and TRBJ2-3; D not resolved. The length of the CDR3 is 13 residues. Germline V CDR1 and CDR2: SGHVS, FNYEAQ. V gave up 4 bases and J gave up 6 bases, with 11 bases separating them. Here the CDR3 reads CASSSYIRDTQYF. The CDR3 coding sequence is TGTGCCAGCAGCTCATATATCCGGGATACGCAGTATTTT.

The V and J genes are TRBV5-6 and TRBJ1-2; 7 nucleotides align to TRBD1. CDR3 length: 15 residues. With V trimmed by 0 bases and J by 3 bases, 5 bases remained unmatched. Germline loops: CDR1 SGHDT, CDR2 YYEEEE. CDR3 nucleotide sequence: TGTGCCAGCAGCTTGGGGCGGGACAGACACTATGGCTACACCTTC. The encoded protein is CASSLGRDRHYGYTF. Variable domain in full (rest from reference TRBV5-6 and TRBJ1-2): DAGVTQSPTHLIKTRGQQVTLRCSPKSGHDTVSWYQQALGQGPQFIFQYYEEEERQRGNFPDRFSGHQFPNYSSELNVNALLLGDSALYLCASSLGRDRHYGYTFGSGTRLTVV.

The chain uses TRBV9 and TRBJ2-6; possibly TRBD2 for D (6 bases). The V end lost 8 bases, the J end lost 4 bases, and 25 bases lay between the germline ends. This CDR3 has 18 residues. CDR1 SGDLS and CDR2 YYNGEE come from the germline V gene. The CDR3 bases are TGTGCCAGATCCCCAGGACTACTGTTAACTTCGGGGGCCAACGTCCTGACTTTC. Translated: CARSPGLLLTSGANVLTF.

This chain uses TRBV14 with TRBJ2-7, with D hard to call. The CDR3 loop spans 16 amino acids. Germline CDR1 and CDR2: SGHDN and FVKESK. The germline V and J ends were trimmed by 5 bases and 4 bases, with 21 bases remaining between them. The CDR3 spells CASSNRLGSRGYEQYF. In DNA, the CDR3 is TGTGCCAGCAGCAACCGCTTAGGCAGCCGAGGATACGAGCAGTACTTC.

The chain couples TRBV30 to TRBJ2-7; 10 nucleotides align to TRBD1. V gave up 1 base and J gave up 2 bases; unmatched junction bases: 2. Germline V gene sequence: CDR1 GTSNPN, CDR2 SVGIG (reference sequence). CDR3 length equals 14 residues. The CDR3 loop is CAWSGGTGAYEQYF. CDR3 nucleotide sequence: TGTGCCTGGAGTGGGGGGACAGGGGCCTACGAGCAGTACTTC. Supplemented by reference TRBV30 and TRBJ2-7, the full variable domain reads SQTIHQWPATLVQPVGSPLSLECTVEGTSNPNLYWYRQAAGRGLQLLFYSVGIGQISSEVPQNLSASRPQDRQFILSSKKLLLSDSGFYLCAWSGGTGAYEQYFGPGTRLTVT.

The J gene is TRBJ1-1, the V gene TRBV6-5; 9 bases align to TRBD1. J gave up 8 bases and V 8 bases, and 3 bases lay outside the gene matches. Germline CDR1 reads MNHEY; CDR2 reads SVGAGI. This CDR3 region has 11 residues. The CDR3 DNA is TGTGCCAGCCCGGACAGGGGAGAAGCTTTCTTT. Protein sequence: CASPDRGEAFF.

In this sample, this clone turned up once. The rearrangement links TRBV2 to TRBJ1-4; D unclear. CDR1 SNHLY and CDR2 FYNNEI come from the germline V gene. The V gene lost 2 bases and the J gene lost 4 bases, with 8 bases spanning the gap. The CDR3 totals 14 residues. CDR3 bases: TGTGCCAGCAGTGAATGGCGGAGTAATGAAAAACTGTTTTTT. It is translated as CASSEWRSNEKLFF.

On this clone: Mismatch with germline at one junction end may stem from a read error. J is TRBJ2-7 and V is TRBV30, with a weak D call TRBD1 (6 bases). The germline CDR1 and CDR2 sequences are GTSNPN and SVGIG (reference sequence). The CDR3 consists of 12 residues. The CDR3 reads CAWSQSRTATNF. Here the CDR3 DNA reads TGTGCCTGGAGCCAAAGTAGGACAGCAACTAATTTC.

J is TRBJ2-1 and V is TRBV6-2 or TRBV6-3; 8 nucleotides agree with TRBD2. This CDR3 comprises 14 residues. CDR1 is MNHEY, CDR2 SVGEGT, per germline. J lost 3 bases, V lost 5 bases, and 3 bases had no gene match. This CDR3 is CASSPGGRYNEQFF. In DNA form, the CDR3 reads TGTGCCAGCAGTCCGGGGGGGCGCTACAATGAGCAGTTCTTC.

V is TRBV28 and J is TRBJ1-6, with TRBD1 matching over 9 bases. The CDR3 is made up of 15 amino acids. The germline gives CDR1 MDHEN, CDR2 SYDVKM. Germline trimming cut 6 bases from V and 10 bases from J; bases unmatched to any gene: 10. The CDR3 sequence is CASRVPGTGRSPLHF. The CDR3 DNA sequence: TGTGCCAGCAGGGTACCCGGGACAGGGAGGTCACCCCTCCACTTT.

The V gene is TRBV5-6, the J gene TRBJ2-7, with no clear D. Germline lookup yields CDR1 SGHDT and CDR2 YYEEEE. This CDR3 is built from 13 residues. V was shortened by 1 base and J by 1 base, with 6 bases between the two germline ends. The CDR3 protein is CASSLPPSYEQYF. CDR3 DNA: TGTGCCAGCAGCTTGCCCCCTTCCTACGAGCAGTACTTC.

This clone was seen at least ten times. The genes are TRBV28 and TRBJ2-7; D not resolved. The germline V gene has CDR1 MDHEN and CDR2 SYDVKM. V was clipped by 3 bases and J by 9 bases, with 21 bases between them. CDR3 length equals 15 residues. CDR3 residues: CASSFALMSTIGQYF. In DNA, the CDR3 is TGTGCCAGCAGTTTTGCCTTAATGAGTACTATCGGGCAGTACTTC.

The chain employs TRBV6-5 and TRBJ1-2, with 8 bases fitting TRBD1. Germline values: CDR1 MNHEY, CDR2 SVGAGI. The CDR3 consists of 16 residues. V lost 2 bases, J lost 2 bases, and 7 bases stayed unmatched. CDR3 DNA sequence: TGTGCCAGCAGTTACGCGCAGGGGGCGCGAAACTATGGCTACACCTTC. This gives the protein CASSYAQGARNYGYTF.

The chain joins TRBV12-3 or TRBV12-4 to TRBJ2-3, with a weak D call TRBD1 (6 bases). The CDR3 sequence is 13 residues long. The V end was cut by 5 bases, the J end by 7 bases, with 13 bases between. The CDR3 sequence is CASSAFQGNTQYF. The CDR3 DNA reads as TGTGCCAGCAGTGCTTTCCAGGGGAATACGCAGTATTTT.

The CDR3: CASSLEGGAYTGELFF. As DNA, the CDR3 is TGCGCCAGCAGCTTGGAAGGGGGCGCGTACACCGGGGAGCTGTTTTTT. This chain links TRBV5-1 with TRBJ2-2, with TRBD1 identical over 7 bases. Germline V gene lookup returns CDR1 SGHRS and CDR2 YFSETQ. The CDR3 totals 16 residues. J lost 3 bases, V lost 0 bases, and 5 bases had no gene match. The full variable domain, rest sourced from reference TRBV5-1 and TRBJ2-2, is KAGVTQTPRYLIKTRGQQVTLSCSPISGHRSVSWYQQTPGQGLQFLFEYFSETQRNKGNFPGRFSGRQFSNSRSEMNVSTLELGDSALYLCASSLEGGAYTGELFFGEGSRLTVL.

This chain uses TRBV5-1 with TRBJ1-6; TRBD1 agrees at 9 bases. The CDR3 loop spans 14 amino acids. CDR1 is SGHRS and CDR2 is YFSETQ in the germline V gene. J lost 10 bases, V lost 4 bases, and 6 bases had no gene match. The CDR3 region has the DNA TGCGCCAGCAGCAGGACAGGGGATCGGTCACCCCTCCACTTT. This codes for CASSRTGDRSPLHF.